A single sample gave rise to the 17 T cell receptor beta chains below, sequenced in a study of blood T cells in healthy people across ages. It was with a sample-barcoded 5' primer and a J-beta primer mix that a second PCR of about 6 to 12 cycles was run. TCRdb recomputed calls from the 5' RACE reads with MiXCR, one row per CDR3 protein. The data contain under 1,000,000 distinct CDR3 sequences, roughly 34% of them singletons. The specimen sequenced was blood. These receptors were collected from a man aged 18 to 30 in good health.

This clonotype was seen a few times. This chain connects TRBV6-5 to TRBJ1-1; possibly TRBD1 for D (5 bases). Trimming left V 0 bases short and J 0 bases short, with 8 bases between. Germline CDR1 is MNHEY and CDR2 is SVGAGI. CDR3 length: 15 amino acids. The CDR3 here is CASSYSQGLNTEAFF. In DNA form, the CDR3 reads TGTGCCAGCAGTTACTCGCAGGGCCTGAACACTGAAGCTTTCTTT.

This clonotype was seen repeatedly, ten times or more. The chain combines TRBV12-3 or TRBV12-4 with TRBJ2-7; 8 bases are shared with TRBD1. The V segment lost 6 bases and the J segment 2 bases; nucleotides outside the gene matches: 6. This CDR3 spans 14 amino acids. This CDR3 reads CASRIGQGTYEQYF. Written as DNA, the CDR3 is TGTGCCAGCAGAATCGGACAGGGAACCTACGAGCAGTACTTC.

This clonotype was counted only a few times. This chain uses TRBV12-3 or TRBV12-4 with TRBJ2-2; no reliable D call. V gave up 5 bases and J gave up 5 bases, with 9 bases separating them. This CDR3 contains 13 residues. The CDR3 DNA follows: TGTGCCAGCAGTCGTGGAGAAACCGGGGAGCTGTTTTTT. Residues: CASSRGETGELFF.

In this sample, this clonotype turned up a few times. This chain links TRBV18 with TRBJ1-2; D unresolved. V was pared by 4 bases and J by 2 bases, with 14 bases between. In germline, CDR1 is KGHSH, CDR2 LQKENI. The CDR3 contains 15 residues. CDR3 protein: CASSLRSETNYGYTF. The CDR3 DNA is TGTGCCAGCTCACTTAGGTCCGAAACGAACTATGGCTACACCTTC.

A remark on this clonotype: A much larger clone lies a single base off, so this may be a read error. The V call is TRBV10-3, the J call TRBJ2-5; D possibly corresponds to TRBD2 (6 bases). The DNA end is more similar to TRBJ2-1, so the J call may be wrong. The germline V gene encodes CDR1 ENHRY and CDR2 SYGVKD. CDR3 size: 11 residues. CDR3 bases: TGTGCCATCAGTGATGGCGGGACCCAGTTCTTC. This translates into CAISDGGTQFF.

J is TRBJ2-2 and V is TRBV9; D remains ambiguous. The CDR3 covers 13 residues. Between the trimmed V and J ends, which lost 4 bases and 3 bases, there was a span of 7 bases. Germline CDR1 is SGDLS and CDR2 is YYNGEE. The CDR3 coding sequence is TGTGCCAGCAGCCCCCAGGACACCGGGGAGCTGTTTTTT. Translated, it gives CASSPQDTGELFF.

In the case of this clonotype: The junction does not match germline at one end; this may be a read error. The rearrangement joins TRBV5-1 to TRBJ1-2, with a possible D match to TRBD1 (5 bases). Germline V gene lookup returns CDR1 SGHRS and CDR2 YFSETQ. The CDR3 runs to 16 residues. For the CDR3, the DNA is TGCGCCAGCAGCTCAGATCCGGGACCAAAAAACTATGGCTGCACCTTC. Translating it yields CASSSDPGPKNYGCTF.

There are a few counts of this clonotype. The rearrangement uses TRBV29-1 and TRBJ2-4; 7 bases match TRBD1. CDR1 is SQVTM, CDR2 ANQGSEA, per germline. V lost 7 bases to trimming and J lost 3 bases; unmatched junction nucleotides: 9. This CDR3 contains 14 residues. The CDR3 loop reads CSAGQALGKNIQYF. The CDR3 DNA reads as TGCAGCGCAGGACAGGCACTCGGCAAAAACATTCAGTACTTC. The entire variable domain, with the rest obtained from reference TRBV29-1 and TRBJ2-4, is as follows: SAVISQKPSRDICQRGTSLTIQCQVDSQVTMMFWYRQQPGQSLTLIATANQGSEATYESGFVIDKFPISRPNLTFSTLTVSNMSPEDSSIYLCSAGQALGKNIQYFGAGTRLSVL.

The chain combines TRBV11-2 with TRBJ2-1; 9 nucleotides line up with TRBD2. Germline assignment: CDR1 SGHAT and CDR2 FQNNGV. The length of the CDR3 is 22 residues. J gave up 2 bases and V 2 bases, and 22 bases lay outside the gene matches. The DNA of the CDR3 is TGTGCCAGCAGCTTACTCCTCGGCGGGACATTCATTAGCGGGGGTCCCTACAATGAGCAGTTCTTC. It encodes CASSLLLGGTFISGGPYNEQFF. Based on the CDR3 plus reference TRBV11-2 and TRBJ2-1, the full variable domain is EAGVAQSPRYKIIEKRQSVAFWCNPISGHATLYWYQQILGQGPKLLIQFQNNGVVDDSQLPKDRFSAERLKGVDSTLKIQPAKLEDSAVYLCASSLLLGGTFISGGPYNEQFFGPGTRLTVL.

The gene calls are TRBV27 and TRBJ2-1; D gene uncertain. Trimming removed 6 bases at V and 7 bases at J, with 22 bases between. In germline, CDR1 is MNHEY, CDR2 SMNVEV (reference sequence). This CDR3 is 16 amino acids long. DNA of the CDR3: TGTGCCAGCAGGCTGGACCCCTGGTCCGCGTTAAATGAGCAGTTCTTC. Amino acids: CASRLDPWSALNEQFF.

The rearrangement joins TRBV7-9 to TRBJ2-7, with D tentatively TRBD2 (7 bases). The V and J ends lost 5 bases and 3 bases respectively, with 17 bases between them. CDR3 length equals 15 residues. Germline-derived CDR1 and CDR2 are SEHNR and FQNEAQ (reference sequence). The CDR3 sequence is CASSLGGGRSYEQYF. The CDR3 coding sequence is TGTGCCAGCAGCCTAGGGGGGGGGAGGAGCTACGAGCAGTACTTC.

This clonotype showed up just a few times. This chain joins TRBV5-1 and TRBJ2-1; TRBD2 matches 11 bases. CDR1 and CDR2 (germline): SGHRS, YFSETQ. Unmatched junction bases numbered 4, after V lost 3 bases and J lost 2 bases. The CDR3 runs to 16 residues. DNA for the CDR3: TGCGCCAGCAGCTGGTCTAGCGGGGGGACCTACAATGAGCAGTTCTTC. The encoded protein is CASSWSSGGTYNEQFF.

The chain is built from TRBV20-1 and TRBJ2-2, with a weak D call TRBD2 (7 bases). V dropped 4 bases and J dropped 6 bases, with 15 bases sitting between them. Germline values: CDR1 DFQATT, CDR2 SNEGSKA (reference sequence). The CDR3 is 14 amino acids. DNA of the CDR3: TGCAGTGCTAAAGGACGGGGGGCTTCCGGGGAGCTGTTTTTT. Its protein is CSAKGRGASGELFF.

This clonotype turned up a few times. This chain joins TRBV5-1 and TRBJ1-1; tentatively, D is TRBD1 (5 bases). The ends were cut back, 0 bases at V and 2 bases at J, with 14 bases in the middle. This CDR3 is built from 16 residues. Germline loops: CDR1 SGHRS, CDR2 YFSETQ. CDR3 DNA sequence: TGCGCCAGCAGCTTGGCCCCCGGGGGGATTAACACTGAAGCTTTCTTT. Protein: CASSLAPGGINTEAFF.

CDR3 in DNA: TGCAGTGCTAGCCCCTTAGTGGGGACCAGCAGATCACCCCTCCACTTT. Protein: CSASPLVGTSRSPLHF. This sequence joins TRBV20-1 and TRBJ1-6, with D perhaps matching TRBD1 (5 bases). V shed 3 bases and J shed 10 bases, with 22 bases lying between them. This CDR3 contains 16 residues. Germline V gene data show CDR1 as DFQATT and CDR2 as SNEGSKA (reference sequence).

The chain uses TRBV24-1 and TRBJ1-1; 7 positions match TRBD1. Germline V gene data show CDR1 as KGHDR and CDR2 as SFDVKD. The trim removed 4 bases at V and 7 bases at J, leaving 8 bases unmatched. This CDR3 has 14 amino acids. The CDR3 DNA follows: TGTGCCACCAGTGAACCCGACAGGGAAGGTGAAGCTTTCTTT. This encodes CATSEPDREGEAFF.

Remarks on this clonotype: One junction end disagrees with the germline gene, perhaps due to a read error. The chain employs TRBV6-5 and TRBJ2-3; possibly TRBD1 or TRBD2 for D (5 bases each). The CDR3 loop spans 15 amino acids. The germline CDR1 and CDR2 sequences are MNHEY and SVGAGI. The CDR3, as DNA: TGTGCCAGCAGTTACTCTGGGGGTCCTCCAGATACGCAGAATTTT. This translates into CASSYSGGPPDTQNF.